Listed here are 6 T cell receptor beta chains from one sample, sequenced in a study of regulatory T cells in long-lasting Graves disease. In building TCR beta libraries, iRepertoire HTBI primers were used together with Arm-PCR of CDR3 regions. TCRdb analysed the multiplex PCR reads with MiXCR anew, one entry per CDR3 protein. This table has roughly 440,000 distinct CDR3 sequences, roughly 15% appearing once. Described time point: newly diagnosed GD, antithyroid drugs for less than 3 months. PBMCs were the source of the RNA used for TCR sequencing. The data also belong to a second study, concerning T cells in Graves' hyperthyroidism and ophthalmopathy.

The input for sequencing was peripheral blood mononuclear cells (PBMCs), taken at new diagnosis, from a patient treated with antithyroid drugs. The receptors originated from a woman aged 18-30 years with Graves disease.

This clonotype was picked up many times. V gene TRBV20-1 combines with J gene TRBJ2-1, with TRBD2 matching 8 bases. J was trimmed by 10 bases and V by 3 bases; bases with no gene match: 14. This CDR3 has 15 amino acids. The germline V gene has CDR1 DFQATT and CDR2 SNEGSKA (reference sequence). This CDR3 is CSASGPGGATMEQFF. The CDR3 DNA sequence: TGCAGTGCTAGTGGGCCGGGAGGGGCCACAATGGAGCAGTTCTTC.

Of note for this clonotype: A much bigger clone sits one base away, suggesting this may be a read error. This sequence joins TRBV18 and TRBJ1-1, with D hard to call. This CDR3 is 13 amino acids long. With 2 bases removed from V and 3 bases from J, the gap between germline ends came to 7 bases. Germline values: CDR1 KGHSH, CDR2 LQKENI. Written as DNA, the CDR3 is TGTGCCAGCTCACCAGGATGTGACACTGAAGCTTTCTTT. Residues: CASSPGCDTEAFF.

This clonotype was counted at least ten times. The V and J genes are TRBV6-1 and TRBJ1-2; 7 positions agree with TRBD1. The CDR3 has 15 residues. The V and J ends lost 8 bases and 1 base, in that order; junction bases with no gene match: 10. Germline V CDR1 and CDR2: MNHNS, SASEGT. This chain's CDR3 is CASRPGGSSNYGYTF. DNA for the CDR3: TGTGCCAGCCGACCAGGGGGTTCGAGTAACTATGGCTACACCTTC.

There are a few counts of this clonotype. The chain carries TRBV30 and TRBJ1-6; the D is unclear. CDR1 is GTSNPN, CDR2 SVGIG, per germline (reference sequence). Trimming removed 2 bases at V and 9 bases at J, with 11 bases between. The CDR3 runs 13 residues. The CDR3 DNA follows: TGTGCCTGGAGTAAGCAGAGCCCTTCACCCCTCCACTTT. Translating gives CAWSKQSPSPLHF.

The table lists this clonotype with a few counts. The chain combines TRBV3-1 with TRBJ2-3; D call uncertain. The CDR3 runs to 15 residues. Germline V gene lookup returns CDR1 LGHDT and CDR2 YNNKEL (reference sequence). Deletions cut 4 bases from V and 7 bases from J, with 18 bases between. Here the CDR3 DNA reads TGTGCCAGCAGCCTAATACCGGCGACGATCCATACGCAGTATTTT. It yields the protein CASSLIPATIHTQYF.

This chain connects TRBV30 to TRBJ2-2; D is perhaps TRBD1 or TRBD2 (5 bases each). V was clipped by 4 bases and J by 3 bases, with 21 bases between them. Germline V gene lookup returns CDR1 GTSNPN and CDR2 SVGIG (reference sequence). The CDR3 spans 17 residues. CDR3 in amino acids: CAWKGQGAVGDTGELFF. CDR3 DNA sequence: TGTGCCTGGAAGGGTCAGGGCGCGGTGGGGGACACCGGGGAGCTGTTTTTT.